The 3 T cell receptor beta chains below were found in one sample sequenced in a study of shared clonotypes between healthy human individuals. Measured with immunoSEQ multiplex PCR; TCRdb has only the in-frame clones, and not every one. The table lists about 2.2 million clones, 85% to 95% of them singletons, with about 1.5% in the top ten. Terminally differentiated effector memory CD45RA+ cells were excluded by CCR7 positive selection of CD45RO-negative cells. Sequencing used naive CD8+ T cells from PBMCs. These receptors were collected from a man younger than 35 in good health. Some clones in this sample may be carry-over from other donors' samples.

The chain combines TRBV27 with TRBJ2-7, with 7 bases identical to TRBD1. The CDR3 length is 14 residues. V shed 4 bases, J shed 2 bases, and the junction held 5 bases outside the gene matches. Germline V gene sequence: CDR1 MNHEY, CDR2 SMNVEV (reference sequence). Here the CDR3 reads CASSYRGGPYEQYF. The CDR3 coding sequence is TGTGCCAGCAGTTATCGAGGGGGCCCCTACGAGCAGTACTTC.

The chain combines TRBV7-6 with TRBJ1-3; D may be TRBD1 (5 bases). Germline V lookup: CDR1 SGHVS, CDR2 FNYEAQ. V was clipped by 4 bases and J by 1 base, with 11 bases between them. The CDR3 sequence is 15 residues long. DNA for the CDR3: TGTGCCAGCAGCTCCTCGGGGCGTTCTGGAAACACCATATATTTT. It translates to CASSSSGRSGNTIYF.

V is TRBV6-5 and J is TRBJ1-2; D uncertain. The CDR3 extends over 13 amino acids. The V gene lost 5 bases and the J gene lost 3 bases, with 10 bases spanning the gap. Germline CDR1 and CDR2: MNHEY and SVGAGI. The DNA for the CDR3 is TGTGCCAGCAGTCCCCATACCTACTATGGCTACACCTTC. Translated, it gives CASSPHTYYGYTF.